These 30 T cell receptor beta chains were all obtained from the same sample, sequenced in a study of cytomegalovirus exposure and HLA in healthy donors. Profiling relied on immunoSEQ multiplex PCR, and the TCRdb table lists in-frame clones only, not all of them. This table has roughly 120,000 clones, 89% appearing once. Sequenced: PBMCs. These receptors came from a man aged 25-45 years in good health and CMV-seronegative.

CDR3 bases: TGTGCCAGCAGCTTAGCGCACGGGGTCAGCTCCTACGAGCAGTACTTC. Amino acid sequence: CASSLAHGVSSYEQYF. The chain is built from TRBV7-6 and TRBJ2-7; D possibly corresponds to TRBD2 (5 bases). Germline V gives CDR1 SGHVS, CDR2 FNYEAQ. CDR3 length: 16 amino acids. V lost 0 bases and J 0 bases, leaving 12 bases between the germline ends.

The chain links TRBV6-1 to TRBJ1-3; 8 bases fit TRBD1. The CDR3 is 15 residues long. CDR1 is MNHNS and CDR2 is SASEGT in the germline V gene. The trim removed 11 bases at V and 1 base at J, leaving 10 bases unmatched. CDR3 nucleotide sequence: TGTGCCGGCGGACAGGGACTGTTTTCTGGAAACACCATATATTTT. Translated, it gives CAGGQGLFSGNTIYF.

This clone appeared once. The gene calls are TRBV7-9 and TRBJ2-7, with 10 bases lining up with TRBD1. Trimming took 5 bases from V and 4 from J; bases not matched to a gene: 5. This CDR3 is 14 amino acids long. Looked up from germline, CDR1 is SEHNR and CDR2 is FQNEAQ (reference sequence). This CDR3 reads CASSQDRGVYEQYF. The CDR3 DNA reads TGTGCCAGCAGCCAGGACAGGGGGGTGTACGAGCAGTACTTC.

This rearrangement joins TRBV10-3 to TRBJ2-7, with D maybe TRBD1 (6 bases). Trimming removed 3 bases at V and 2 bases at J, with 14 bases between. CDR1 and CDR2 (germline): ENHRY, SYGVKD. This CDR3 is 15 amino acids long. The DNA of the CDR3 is TGTGCCATCAGTGATCCGCAGGGGCTTACCTACGAGCAGTACTTC. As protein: CAISDPQGLTYEQYF.

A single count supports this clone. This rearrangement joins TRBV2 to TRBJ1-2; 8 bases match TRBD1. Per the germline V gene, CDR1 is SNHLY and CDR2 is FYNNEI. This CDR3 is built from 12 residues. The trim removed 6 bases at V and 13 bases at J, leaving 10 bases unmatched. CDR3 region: CASRKTGAFLTF. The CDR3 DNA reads TGTGCCAGCAGGAAGACAGGGGCTTTTCTCACCTTC.

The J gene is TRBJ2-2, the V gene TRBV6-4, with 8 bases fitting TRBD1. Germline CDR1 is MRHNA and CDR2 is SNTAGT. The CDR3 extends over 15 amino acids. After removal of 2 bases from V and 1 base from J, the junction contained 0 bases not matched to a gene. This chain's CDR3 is CASSDGQGNTGELFF. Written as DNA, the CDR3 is TGTGCCAGCAGTGACGGACAGGGGAACACCGGGGAGCTGTTTTTT.

The CDR3 DNA is TGTGCCAGCAGTTTGGGACAGGGGTGGTCTGAAGCTTTCTTT. Its translation is CASSLGQGWSEAFF. V is TRBV28 and J is TRBJ1-1; TRBD1 matches at 10 bases. Germline CDR1 and CDR2: MDHEN and SYDVKM. J gave up 6 bases and V 3 bases, and 4 bases lay outside the gene matches. The CDR3 consists of 14 residues.

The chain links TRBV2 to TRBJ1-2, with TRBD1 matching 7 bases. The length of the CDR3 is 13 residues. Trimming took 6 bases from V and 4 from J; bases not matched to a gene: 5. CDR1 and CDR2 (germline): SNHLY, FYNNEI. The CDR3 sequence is CASRAGTVYGYTF. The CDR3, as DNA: TGTGCCAGCAGAGCCGGGACAGTCTATGGCTACACCTTC.

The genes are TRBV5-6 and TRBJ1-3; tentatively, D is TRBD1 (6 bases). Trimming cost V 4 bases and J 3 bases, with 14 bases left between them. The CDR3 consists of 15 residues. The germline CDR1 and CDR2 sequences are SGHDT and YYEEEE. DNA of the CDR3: TGTGCCAGCAGCGCCTGGACAGTTTATGGAAACACCATATATTTT. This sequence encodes CASSAWTVYGNTIYF.

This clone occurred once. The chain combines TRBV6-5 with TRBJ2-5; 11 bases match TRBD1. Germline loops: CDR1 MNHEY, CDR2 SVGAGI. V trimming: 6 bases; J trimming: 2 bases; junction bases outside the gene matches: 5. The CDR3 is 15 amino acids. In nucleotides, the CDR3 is TGTGCCAGCAGCTCCCGGGACAGGGGGCAAGAGACCCAGTACTTC. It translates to CASSSRDRGQETQYF.

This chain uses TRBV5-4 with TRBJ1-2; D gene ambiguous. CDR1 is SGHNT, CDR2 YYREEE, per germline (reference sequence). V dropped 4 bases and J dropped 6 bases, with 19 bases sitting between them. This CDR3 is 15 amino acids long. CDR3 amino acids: CASSPPVPFRDGYTF. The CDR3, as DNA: TGTGCCAGCAGCCCACCGGTCCCGTTTCGGGATGGCTACACCTTC.

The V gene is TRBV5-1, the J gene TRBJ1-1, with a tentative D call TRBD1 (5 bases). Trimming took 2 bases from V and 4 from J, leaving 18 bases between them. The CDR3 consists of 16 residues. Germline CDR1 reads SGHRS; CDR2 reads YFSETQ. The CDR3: CASSLWGNSGGTEAFF. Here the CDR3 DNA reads TGCGCCAGCAGCTTATGGGGAAATTCGGGGGGCACTGAAGCTTTCTTT. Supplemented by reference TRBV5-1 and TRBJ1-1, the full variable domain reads KAGVTQTPRYLIKTRGQQVTLSCSPISGHRSVSWYQQTPGQGLQFLFEYFSETQRNKGNFPGRFSGRQFSNSRSEMNVSTLELGDSALYLCASSLWGNSGGTEAFFGQGTRLTVV.

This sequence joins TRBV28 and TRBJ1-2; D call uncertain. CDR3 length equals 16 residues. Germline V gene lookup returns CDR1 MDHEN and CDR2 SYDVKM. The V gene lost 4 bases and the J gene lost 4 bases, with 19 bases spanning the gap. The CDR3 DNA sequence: TGTGCCAGCAGTTGGCCCCCCTCGGCGGGGAGCTATGGCTACACCTTC. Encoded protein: CASSWPPSAGSYGYTF.

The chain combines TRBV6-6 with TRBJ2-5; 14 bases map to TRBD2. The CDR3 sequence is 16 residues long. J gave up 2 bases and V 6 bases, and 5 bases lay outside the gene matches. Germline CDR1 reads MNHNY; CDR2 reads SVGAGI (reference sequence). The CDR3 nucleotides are TGTGCCAGCAGCCTCTGGACTAGCGGGGGGCAAGAGACCCAGTACTTC. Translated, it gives CASSLWTSGGQETQYF.

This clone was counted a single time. The CDR3 DNA reads TGTGCCAGCAGCCCCCTTACAGGGAATGGCTACACCTTC. As protein: CASSPLTGNGYTF. The chain uses TRBV7-2 and TRBJ1-2, with TRBD1 as a possible D gene (6 bases). Per germline, CDR1 SGHTA and CDR2 FQGNSA. The CDR3 covers 13 residues. Trimming left V 5 bases short and J 6 bases short, with 13 bases between.

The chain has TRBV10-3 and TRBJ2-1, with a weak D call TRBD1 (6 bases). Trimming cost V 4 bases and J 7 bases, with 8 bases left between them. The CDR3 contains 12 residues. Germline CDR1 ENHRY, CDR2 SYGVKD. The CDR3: CAISARGNEQFF. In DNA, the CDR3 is TGTGCCATCAGTGCCAGGGGAAATGAGCAGTTCTTC.

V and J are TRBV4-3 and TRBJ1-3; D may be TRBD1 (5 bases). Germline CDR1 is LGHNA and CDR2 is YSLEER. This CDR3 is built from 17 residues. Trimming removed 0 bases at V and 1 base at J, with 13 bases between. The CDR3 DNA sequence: TGCGCCAGCAGCCAAGAGACAGATCCTAGTTCTGGAAACACCATATATTTT. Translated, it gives CASSQETDPSSGNTIYF.

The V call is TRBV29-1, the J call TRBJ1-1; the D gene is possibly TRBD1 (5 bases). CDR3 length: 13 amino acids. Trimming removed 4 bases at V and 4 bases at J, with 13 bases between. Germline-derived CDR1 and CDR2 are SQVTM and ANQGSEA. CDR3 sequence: CSVAQGVGTEAFF. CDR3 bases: TGCAGCGTTGCCCAGGGCGTCGGCACTGAAGCTTTCTTT.

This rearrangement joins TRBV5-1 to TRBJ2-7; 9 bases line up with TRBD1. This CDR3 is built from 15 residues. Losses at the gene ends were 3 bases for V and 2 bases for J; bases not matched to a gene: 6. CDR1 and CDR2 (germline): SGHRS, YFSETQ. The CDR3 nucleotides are TGCGCCAGCAGCTCCCGGGACAGGGTTACCTACGAGCAGTACTTC. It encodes CASSSRDRVTYEQYF.

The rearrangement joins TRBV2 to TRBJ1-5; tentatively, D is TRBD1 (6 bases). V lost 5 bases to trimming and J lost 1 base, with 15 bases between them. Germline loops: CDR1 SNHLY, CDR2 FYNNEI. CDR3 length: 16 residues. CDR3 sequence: CASSPYRDTSNQPQHF. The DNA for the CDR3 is TGTGCCAGCAGTCCTTACCGGGACACCAGCAATCAGCCCCAGCATTTT.

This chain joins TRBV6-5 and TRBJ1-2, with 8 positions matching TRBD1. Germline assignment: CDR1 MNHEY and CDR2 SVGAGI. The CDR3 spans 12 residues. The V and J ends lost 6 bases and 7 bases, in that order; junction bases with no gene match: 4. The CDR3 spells CASRAGGSGYTF. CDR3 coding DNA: TGTGCCAGCAGGGCAGGGGGCTCTGGCTACACCTTC.

The CDR3 sequence: CASIKRDSSYEQYF. The CDR3 region has the DNA TGTGCCAGCATAAAGAGGGACAGCTCCTACGAGCAGTACTTC. The V call is TRBV6-1, the J call TRBJ2-7; 7 nucleotides align to TRBD1. From germline, CDR1 is MNHNS and CDR2 SASEGT. The V and J ends lost 7 bases and 0 bases, in that order; junction bases with no gene match: 6. The CDR3 is made up of 14 amino acids.

CDR3: CASSPGGADTQYF. The CDR3 DNA reads TGTGCCAGCAGTCCAGGGGGCGCAGATACGCAGTATTTT. The chain joins TRBV6-1 to TRBJ2-3; the match to TRBD1 covers 8 bases. The CDR3 runs 13 residues. Germline-derived CDR1 and CDR2 are MNHNS and SASEGT. V was clipped by 5 bases and J by 4 bases; unmatched bases: 2.

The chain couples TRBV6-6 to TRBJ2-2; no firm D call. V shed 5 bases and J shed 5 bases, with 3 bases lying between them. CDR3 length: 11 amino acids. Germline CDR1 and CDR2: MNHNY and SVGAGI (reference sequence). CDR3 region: CASSPTGELFF. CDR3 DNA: TGTGCCAGCAGTCCAACCGGGGAGCTGTTTTTT.

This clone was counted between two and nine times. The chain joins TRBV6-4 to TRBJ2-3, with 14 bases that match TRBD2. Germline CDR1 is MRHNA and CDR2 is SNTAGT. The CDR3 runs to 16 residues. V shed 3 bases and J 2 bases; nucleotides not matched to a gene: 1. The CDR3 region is CASSETSGGATDTQYF. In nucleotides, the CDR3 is TGTGCCAGCAGTGAGACTAGCGGGGGGGCCACAGATACGCAGTATTTT.

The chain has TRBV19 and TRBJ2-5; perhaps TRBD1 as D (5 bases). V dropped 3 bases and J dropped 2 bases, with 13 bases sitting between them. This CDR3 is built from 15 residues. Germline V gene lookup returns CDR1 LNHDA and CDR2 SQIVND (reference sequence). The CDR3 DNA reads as TGTGCCAGTAGTATTCACACTCAGGGACAAGAGACCCAGTACTTC. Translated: CASSIHTQGQETQYF.

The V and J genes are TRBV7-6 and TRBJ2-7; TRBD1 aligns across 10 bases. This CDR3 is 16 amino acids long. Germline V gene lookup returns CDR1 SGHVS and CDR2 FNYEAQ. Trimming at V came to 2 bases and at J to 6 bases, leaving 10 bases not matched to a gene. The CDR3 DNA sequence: TGTGCCAGCAGCTTATCCCGGACAGGGGGGCCCTTCGAGCAGTACTTC. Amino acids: CASSLSRTGGPFEQYF. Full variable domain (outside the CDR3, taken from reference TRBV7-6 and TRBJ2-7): GAGVSQSPRYKVTKRGQDVALRCDPISGHVSLYWYRQALGQGPEFLTYFNYEAQQDKSGLPNDRFSAERPEGSISTLTIQRTEQRDSAMYRCASSLSRTGGPFEQYFGPGTRLTVT.

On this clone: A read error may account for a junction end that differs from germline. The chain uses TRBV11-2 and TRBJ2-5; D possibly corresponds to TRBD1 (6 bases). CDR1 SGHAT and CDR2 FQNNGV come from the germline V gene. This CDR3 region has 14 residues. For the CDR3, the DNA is TGCGCCAGCAGCCAAGGACAGAGGGAGGAGACCCAGTACTTC. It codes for CASSQGQREETQYF. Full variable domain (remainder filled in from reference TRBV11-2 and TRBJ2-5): EAGVAQSPRYKIIEKRQSVAFWCNPISGHATLYWYQQILGQGPKLLIQFQNNGVVDDSQLPKDRFSAERLKGVDSTLKIQPAKLEDSAVYLCASSQGQREETQYFGPGTRLLVL.

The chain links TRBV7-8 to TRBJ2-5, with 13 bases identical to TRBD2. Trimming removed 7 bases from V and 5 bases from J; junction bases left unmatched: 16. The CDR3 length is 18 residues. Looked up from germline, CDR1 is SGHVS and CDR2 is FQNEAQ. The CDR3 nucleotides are TGTGCCAGCAACAACCCGGGACTAGCGGGGCGGTTAACGGAGACCCAGTACTTC. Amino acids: CASNNPGLAGRLTETQYF.

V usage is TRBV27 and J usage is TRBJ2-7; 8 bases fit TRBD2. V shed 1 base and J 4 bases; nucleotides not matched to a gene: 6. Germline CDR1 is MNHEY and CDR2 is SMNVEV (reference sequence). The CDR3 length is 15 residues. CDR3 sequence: CASSLFAGGPYEQYF. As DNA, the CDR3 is TGTGCCAGCAGTTTATTTGCGGGGGGCCCTTACGAGCAGTACTTC.